This T cell receptor (beta chain) appears in the sequencing data of a study of T cell responses to AZD1222 COVID-19 vaccine. Study results and caveats: Among those given AZD1222, only 5 to 7 were seropositive at baseline. Regions left unmutated in variants are reportedly the target of nearly half of spike-specific TCRs. When two AZD1222 doses had been given, Spike-specific TCR breadth and depth rose.

A word on this clone: What it binds is not known.

Measured with immunoSEQ multiplex PCR; TCRdb has only the in-frame clones, and not every one. The data hold 100,000 to 150,000 clones, with about 90% observed a single time. The CDR3 has 15 residues. CDR1 is MDHEN, CDR2 SYDVKM, per germline. V lost 5 bases to trimming and J lost 8 bases, with 16 bases between them. Material: peripheral blood, obtained 28 days after the second AZD1222 dose. The V gene is TRBV28, the J gene TRBJ1-6; tentatively, D is TRBD1 (6 bases). The TCR was taken from an adult who received the AZD1222 COVID-19 vaccine. This CDR3 reads CASSPLTGMDSPLHF. In DNA form, the CDR3 reads TGTGCCAGCAGTCCGCTTACAGGGATGGATTCACCCCTCCACTTT.